A single sample is the source of the 15 T cell receptor beta chains below, sequenced in a study of blood T cell repertoires in COVID-19. Method: immunoSEQ multiplex PCR; TCRdb's copy keeps in-frame clones and lacks some. Found here are 270,000 or so clones, nearly 85% of them singletons; the top ten hold less than 10%. The specimen sequenced was peripheral blood. Every receptor here comes from a human donor in a cohort sampled during active COVID-19.

The chain recombines TRBV10-3 with TRBJ2-1, with 8 bases fitting TRBD2. The trim removed 1 base at V and 7 bases at J, leaving 15 bases unmatched. The CDR3 spans 18 residues. The germline V gene has CDR1 ENHRY and CDR2 SYGVKD. CDR3 bases: TGTGCCATCAGTGAGTTCCCCGGGACTAGTATAGGCGGGAATGAGCAGTTCTTC. Translating it yields CAISEFPGTSIGGNEQFF.

J is TRBJ2-5 and V is TRBV2; D possibly corresponds to TRBD1 (7 bases). This CDR3 has 15 amino acids. The germline V and J ends were trimmed by 6 bases and 9 bases, with 23 bases remaining between them. CDR1 is SNHLY, CDR2 FYNNEI, per germline. CDR3 residues: CASRGDSGFGSPQYF. DNA for the CDR3: TGTGCCAGCAGAGGGGACAGCGGGTTCGGCTCTCCCCAGTACTTC.

The chain links TRBV12-3 or TRBV12-4 to TRBJ1-2; the D is unclear. Deletions cut 3 bases from V and 8 bases from J, with 13 bases between. This CDR3 comprises 13 residues. The CDR3 spells CASSFRRYEGYTF. CDR3 nucleotides: TGTGCCAGCAGTTTTCGCAGGTATGAAGGCTACACCTTC.

The chain carries TRBV5-5 and TRBJ2-5; D may be TRBD2 (7 bases). Looked up from germline, CDR1 is SGHKS and CDR2 is YYEKEE (reference sequence). The length of the CDR3 is 15 residues. Trimming cost V 3 bases and J 4 bases, with 16 bases left between them. The CDR3 region is CASSSPGGLSETQYF. The CDR3 DNA reads as TGTGCCAGCAGCTCCCCCGGGGGGCTCTCAGAGACCCAGTACTTC.

V and J are TRBV2 and TRBJ1-4, with TRBD1 identical over 12 bases. V was clipped by 7 bases and J by 3 bases; unmatched bases: 15. Per the germline V gene, CDR1 is SNHLY and CDR2 is FYNNEI. The CDR3 spans 19 residues. The CDR3 region is CASMSGGQGALIANEKLFF. The CDR3 DNA sequence: TGTGCCAGCATGAGCGGGGGACAGGGGGCTTTAATAGCTAATGAAAAACTGTTTTTT.

This clone was detected only a few times. The chain combines TRBV4-1 with TRBJ1-2; 7 nucleotides line up with TRBD1. Germline V gene sequence: CDR1 MGHRA, CDR2 YSYEKL. This CDR3 is built from 14 residues. V shed 5 bases and J 2 bases; nucleotides not matched to a gene: 5. CDR3 in amino acids: CASSAAGGNYGYTF. The CDR3 DNA follows: TGCGCCAGCAGCGCCGCAGGGGGAAACTATGGCTACACCTTC.

The genes are TRBV28 and TRBJ2-7; D may be TRBD2 (7 bases). V was pared by 10 bases and J by 5 bases, with 21 bases between. Germline loops: CDR1 MDHEN, CDR2 SYDVKM. The CDR3 is 14 residues long. CDR3 amino acids: CATQRWGGINEQYF. As DNA, the CDR3 is TGTGCCACCCAAAGGTGGGGGGGCATCAACGAGCAGTACTTC.

The chain uses TRBV10-3 and TRBJ2-1; D remains ambiguous. V was clipped by 5 bases and J by 7 bases, with 9 bases between them. CDR3 length equals 12 residues. Per germline, CDR1 ENHRY and CDR2 SYGVKD. Written as DNA, the CDR3 is TGTGCCATCAGTTCCCAGGATAATGAGCAGTTCTTC. Its translation: CAISSQDNEQFF.

The V and J genes are TRBV6-4 and TRBJ1-2, with TRBD1 as a possible D gene (5 bases). Trimming cost V 0 bases and J 12 bases, with 14 bases left between them. This CDR3 has 13 amino acids. The V gene's germline CDR1 is MRHNA and CDR2 SNTAGT. For the CDR3, the DNA is TGTGCCAGCAGTGACTCACCTGGGAGGGGCCACACCTTC. Protein sequence: CASSDSPGRGHTF.

CDR3 amino acids: CASSIVWGDSSNEQFF. For the CDR3, the DNA is TGTGCCAGTAGTATAGTGTGGGGGGACTCTTCCAATGAGCAGTTCTTC. V and J are TRBV19 and TRBJ2-1; a possible D gene is TRBD2 (6 bases). This CDR3 region has 16 residues. V lost 1 base and J 6 bases, leaving 16 bases between the germline ends. In germline, CDR1 is LNHDA, CDR2 SQIVND (reference sequence).

J is TRBJ2-7 and V is TRBV3-1 (or the pseudogene TRBV3-2); D is undetermined. The CDR3 sequence is 14 residues long. V lost 3 bases, J lost 0 bases, and 9 bases lay in between. CDR1 is LGHDT and CDR2 is YNNKEL in the germline V gene (reference sequence). The CDR3 region is CASSHTQVSYEQYF. The CDR3 region has the DNA TGTGCCAGCAGCCACACCCAGGTCTCCTACGAGCAGTACTTC.

The chain has TRBV4-2 and TRBJ2-7; TRBD2 might be the D (7 bases). This CDR3 is 15 amino acids long. From germline, CDR1 is LGHNA and CDR2 YNFKEQ. The V end lost 0 bases, the J end lost 9 bases, and 18 bases lay between the germline ends. CDR3 residues: CASSQDLRGRAGQYF. For the CDR3, the DNA is TGTGCCAGCAGCCAAGACTTGCGGGGGCGAGCGGGGCAGTACTTC.

J is TRBJ2-5 and V is TRBV6-2 or TRBV6-3; 8 positions agree with TRBD2. J gave up 5 bases and V 1 base, and 6 bases lay outside the gene matches. This CDR3 spans 15 amino acids. Germline assignment: CDR1 MNHEY and CDR2 SVGEGT. The CDR3 sequence is CASSYFREGPETQYF. CDR3 nucleotide sequence: TGTGCCAGCAGTTACTTCCGGGAGGGCCCCGAGACCCAGTACTTC.

Concerning this clone: A much larger clone lies one base from this, so it may be a read error. The J gene is TRBJ2-7, the V gene TRBV11-1; 11 bases map to TRBD1. Unmatched junction bases numbered 3, after V lost 4 bases and J lost 4 bases. The CDR3 totals 14 residues. Germline CDR1 and CDR2: SGHAT and FQDESV (reference sequence). The CDR3 sequence is CASSSGTGGYEQYF. CDR3 bases: TGTGCCAGCAGCTCCGGGACAGGGGGTTACGAGCAGTACTTC.

The V call is TRBV7-2, the J call TRBJ1-2; possibly TRBD1 for D (6 bases). Germline V gene lookup returns CDR1 SGHTA and CDR2 FQGNSA. The CDR3 totals 13 residues. V was cut by 9 bases and J by 9 bases, with 20 bases left in between. CDR3 bases: TGTGCCAGTAAACCGTCCCGAGGGGGTAGCTACACCTTC. Protein sequence: CASKPSRGGSYTF.